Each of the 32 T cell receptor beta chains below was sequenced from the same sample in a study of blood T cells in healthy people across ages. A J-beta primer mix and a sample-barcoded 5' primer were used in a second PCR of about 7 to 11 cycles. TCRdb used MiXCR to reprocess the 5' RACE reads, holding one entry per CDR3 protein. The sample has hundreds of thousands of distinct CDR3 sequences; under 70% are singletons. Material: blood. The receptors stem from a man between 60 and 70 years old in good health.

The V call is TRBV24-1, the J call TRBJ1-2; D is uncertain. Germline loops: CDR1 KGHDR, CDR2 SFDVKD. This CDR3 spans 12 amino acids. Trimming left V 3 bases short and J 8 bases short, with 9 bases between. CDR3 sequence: CATSDPPGGYTF. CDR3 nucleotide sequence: TGTGCCACCAGTGATCCCCCCGGGGGCTACACCTTC.

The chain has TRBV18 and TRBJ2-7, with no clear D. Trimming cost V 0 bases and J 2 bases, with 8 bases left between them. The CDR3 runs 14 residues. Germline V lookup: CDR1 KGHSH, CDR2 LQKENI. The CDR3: CASSPPQNPYEQYF. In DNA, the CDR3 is TGTGCCAGCTCACCACCGCAAAACCCCTACGAGCAGTACTTC.

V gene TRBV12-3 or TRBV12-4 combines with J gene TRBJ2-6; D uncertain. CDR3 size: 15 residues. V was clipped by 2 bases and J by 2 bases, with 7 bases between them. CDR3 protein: CASSLKGTGANVLTF. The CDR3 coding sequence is TGTGCCAGCAGTTTAAAAGGCACTGGGGCCAACGTCCTGACTTTC.

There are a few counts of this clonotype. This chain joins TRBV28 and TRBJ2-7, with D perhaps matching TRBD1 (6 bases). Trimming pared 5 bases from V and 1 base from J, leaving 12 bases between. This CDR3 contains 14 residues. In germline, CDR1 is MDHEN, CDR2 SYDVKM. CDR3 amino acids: CASSPPGQSYEQYF. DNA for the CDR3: TGTGCCAGCAGTCCTCCCGGACAGTCCTACGAGCAGTACTTC.

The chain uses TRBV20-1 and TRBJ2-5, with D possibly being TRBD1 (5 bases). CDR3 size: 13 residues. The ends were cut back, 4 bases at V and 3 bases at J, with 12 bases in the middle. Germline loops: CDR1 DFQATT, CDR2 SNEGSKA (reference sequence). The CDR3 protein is CSAKGQGKETQYF. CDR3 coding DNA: TGCAGTGCTAAGGGGCAGGGCAAAGAGACCCAGTACTTC.

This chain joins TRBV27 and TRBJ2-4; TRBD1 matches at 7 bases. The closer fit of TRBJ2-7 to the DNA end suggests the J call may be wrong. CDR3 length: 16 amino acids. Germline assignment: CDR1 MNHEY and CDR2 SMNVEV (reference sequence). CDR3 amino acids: CASTPSETGSVYEQYF. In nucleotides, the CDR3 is TGTGCCAGCACTCCATCCGAGACAGGGTCTGTCTACGAGCAGTACTTC.

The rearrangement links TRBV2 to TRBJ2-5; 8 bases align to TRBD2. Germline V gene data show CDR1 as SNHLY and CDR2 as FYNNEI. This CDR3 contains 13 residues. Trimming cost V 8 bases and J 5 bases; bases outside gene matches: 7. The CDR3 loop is CASLGREGETQYF. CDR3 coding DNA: TGTGCCAGCCTCGGACGGGAGGGGGAGACCCAGTACTTC. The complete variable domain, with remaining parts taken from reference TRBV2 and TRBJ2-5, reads EPEVTQTPSHQVTQMGQEVILRCVPISNHLYFYWYRQILGQKVEFLVSFYNNEISEKSEIFDDQFSVERPDGSNFTLKIRSTKLEDSAMYFCASLGREGETQYFGPGTRLLVL.

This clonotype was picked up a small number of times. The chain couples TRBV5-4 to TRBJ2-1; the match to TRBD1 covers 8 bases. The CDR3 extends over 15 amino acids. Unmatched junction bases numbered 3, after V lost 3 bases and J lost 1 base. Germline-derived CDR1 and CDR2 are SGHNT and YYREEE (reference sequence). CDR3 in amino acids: CASSWQGASYNEQFF. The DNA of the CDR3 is TGTGCCAGCAGCTGGCAGGGGGCTTCCTACAATGAGCAGTTCTTC.

The CDR3 loop is CASSLDTTTNEKLFF. CDR3 sequence (DNA): TGCGCCAGCAGCTTGGACACTACAACTAATGAAAAACTGTTTTTT. The gene calls are TRBV5-1 and TRBJ1-4; D is unclear. V lost 0 bases and J lost 0, with 6 bases in between. CDR1 is SGHRS, CDR2 YFSETQ, per germline. The CDR3 is 15 residues long.

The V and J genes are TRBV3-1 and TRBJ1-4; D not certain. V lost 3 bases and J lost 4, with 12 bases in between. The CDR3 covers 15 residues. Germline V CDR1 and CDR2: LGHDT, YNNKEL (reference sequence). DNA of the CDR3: TGTGCCAGCAGCCAGGCTGCCTGGGATAATGAAAAACTGTTTTTT. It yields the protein CASSQAAWDNEKLFF.

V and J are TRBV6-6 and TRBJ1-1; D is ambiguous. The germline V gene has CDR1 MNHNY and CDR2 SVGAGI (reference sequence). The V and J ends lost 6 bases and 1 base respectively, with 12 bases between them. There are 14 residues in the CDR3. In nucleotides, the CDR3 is TGTGCCAGCAGGGCATCCCTTCAGAACACTGAAGCTTTCTTT. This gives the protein CASRASLQNTEAFF.

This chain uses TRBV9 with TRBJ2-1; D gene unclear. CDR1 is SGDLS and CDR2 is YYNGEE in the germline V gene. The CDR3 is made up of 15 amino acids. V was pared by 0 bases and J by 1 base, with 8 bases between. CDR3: CASSVATVSYNEQFF. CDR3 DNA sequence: TGTGCCAGCAGCGTAGCTACAGTTTCCTACAATGAGCAGTTCTTC.

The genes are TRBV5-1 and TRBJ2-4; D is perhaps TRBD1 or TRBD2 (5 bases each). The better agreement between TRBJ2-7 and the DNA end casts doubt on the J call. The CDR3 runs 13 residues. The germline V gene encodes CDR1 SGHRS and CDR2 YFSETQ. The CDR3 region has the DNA TGCGCCAGCAGCCTTATGAGGGGCTACGAGCAGTACTTC. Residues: CASSLMRGYEQYF.

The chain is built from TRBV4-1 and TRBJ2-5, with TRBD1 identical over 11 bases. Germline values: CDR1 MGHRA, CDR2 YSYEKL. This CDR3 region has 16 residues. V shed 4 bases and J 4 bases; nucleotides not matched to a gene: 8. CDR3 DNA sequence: TGCGCCAGCAGCCGCCTCGGACAGGGGGCTGCAGAGACCCAGTACTTC. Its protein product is CASSRLGQGAAETQYF.

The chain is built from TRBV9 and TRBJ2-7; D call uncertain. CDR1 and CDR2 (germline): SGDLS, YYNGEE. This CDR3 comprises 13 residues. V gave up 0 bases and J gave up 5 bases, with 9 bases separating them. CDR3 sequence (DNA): TGTGCCAGCAGCGTAGGGTTTCGGGACGAGCAGTACTTC. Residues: CASSVGFRDEQYF.

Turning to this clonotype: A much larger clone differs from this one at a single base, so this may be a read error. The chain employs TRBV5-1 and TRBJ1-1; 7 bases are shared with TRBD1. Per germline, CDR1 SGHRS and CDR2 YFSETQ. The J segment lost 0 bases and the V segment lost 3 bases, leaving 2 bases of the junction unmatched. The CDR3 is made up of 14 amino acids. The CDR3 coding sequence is TGCGCCAGCAGCTCGGACAGGTTGAACACTGAAGCTTTCTTT. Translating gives CASSSDRLNTEAFF.

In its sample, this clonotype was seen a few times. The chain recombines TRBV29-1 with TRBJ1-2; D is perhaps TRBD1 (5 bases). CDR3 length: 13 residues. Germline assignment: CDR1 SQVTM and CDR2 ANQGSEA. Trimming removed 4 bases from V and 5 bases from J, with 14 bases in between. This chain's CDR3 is CSVAGPLGYGYTF. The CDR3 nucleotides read TGCAGCGTTGCGGGGCCCTTGGGGTATGGCTACACCTTC.

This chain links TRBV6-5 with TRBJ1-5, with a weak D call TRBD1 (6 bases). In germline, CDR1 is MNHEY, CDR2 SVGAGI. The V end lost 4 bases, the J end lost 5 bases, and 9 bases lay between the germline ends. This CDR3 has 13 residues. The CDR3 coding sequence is TGTGCCAGCAGTTCAGGGGTGGATCAGCCCCAGCATTTT. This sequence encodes CASSSGVDQPQHF.

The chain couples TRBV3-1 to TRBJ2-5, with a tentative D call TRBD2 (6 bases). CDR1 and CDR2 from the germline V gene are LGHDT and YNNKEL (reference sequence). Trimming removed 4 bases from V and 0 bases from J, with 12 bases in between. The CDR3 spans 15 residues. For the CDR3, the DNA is TGTGCCAGCAGCCGGCCCGGGGGACACCAAGAGACCCAGTACTTC. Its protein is CASSRPGGHQETQYF.

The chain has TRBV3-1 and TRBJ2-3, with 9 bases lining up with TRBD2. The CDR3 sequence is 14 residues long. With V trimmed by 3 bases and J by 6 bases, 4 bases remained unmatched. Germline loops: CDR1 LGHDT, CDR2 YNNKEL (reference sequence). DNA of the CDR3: TGTGCCAGCAGCCAGGGTCTAGCGGGGGATACGCAGTATTTT. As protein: CASSQGLAGDTQYF.

Here the CDR3 reads CASSLAGTLSREQYF. The CDR3 region has the DNA TGTGCCAGCAGCTTAGCCGGGACGCTCTCTCGCGAGCAGTACTTC. The chain has TRBV7-6 and TRBJ2-5; possibly TRBD1 or TRBD2 for D (5 bases each). The closer fit of TRBJ2-7 to the DNA end suggests the J call may be wrong. The CDR3 totals 15 residues. Germline V gives CDR1 SGHVS, CDR2 FNYEAQ.

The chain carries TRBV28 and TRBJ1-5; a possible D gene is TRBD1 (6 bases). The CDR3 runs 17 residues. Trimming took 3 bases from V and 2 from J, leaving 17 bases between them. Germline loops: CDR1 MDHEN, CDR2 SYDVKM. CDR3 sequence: CASSFKAQGPGNQPQHF. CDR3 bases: TGTGCCAGCAGTTTCAAAGCCCAGGGGCCCGGCAATCAGCCCCAGCATTTT.

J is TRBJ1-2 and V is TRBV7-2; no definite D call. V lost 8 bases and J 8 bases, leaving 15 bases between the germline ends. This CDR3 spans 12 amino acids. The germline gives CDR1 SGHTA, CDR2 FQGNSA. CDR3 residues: CASVHQEGGYTF. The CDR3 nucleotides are TGTGCCAGCGTCCATCAGGAAGGGGGCTACACCTTC.

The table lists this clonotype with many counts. The CDR3 coding sequence is TGCAGTGCGTGGGTTGCGACAGTGCAAGAGACCCAGTACTTC. It codes for CSAWVATVQETQYF. The chain carries TRBV20-1 and TRBJ2-5, with a tentative D call TRBD1 (5 bases). CDR3 length: 14 amino acids. CDR1 and CDR2 (germline): DFQATT, SNEGSKA (reference sequence). The ends were cut back, 6 bases at V and 2 bases at J, with 16 bases in the middle.

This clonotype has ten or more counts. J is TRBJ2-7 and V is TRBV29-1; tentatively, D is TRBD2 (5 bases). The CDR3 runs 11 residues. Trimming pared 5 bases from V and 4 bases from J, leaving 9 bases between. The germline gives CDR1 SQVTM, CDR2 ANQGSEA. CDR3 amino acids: CSVLSGYEQYF. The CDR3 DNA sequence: TGCAGCGTTCTTTCGGGGTACGAGCAGTACTTC.

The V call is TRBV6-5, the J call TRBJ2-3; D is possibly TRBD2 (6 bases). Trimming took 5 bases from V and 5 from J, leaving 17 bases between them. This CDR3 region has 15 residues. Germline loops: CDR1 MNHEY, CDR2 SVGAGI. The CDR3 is CASSGTSPGRDTQYF. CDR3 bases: TGTGCCAGCAGTGGGACTTCGCCGGGGAGAGATACGCAGTATTTT.

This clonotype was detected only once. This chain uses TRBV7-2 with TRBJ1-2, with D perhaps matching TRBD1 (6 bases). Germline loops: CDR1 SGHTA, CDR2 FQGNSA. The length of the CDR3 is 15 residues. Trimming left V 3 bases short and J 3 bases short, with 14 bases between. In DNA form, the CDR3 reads TGTGCCAGCAGCTTGGGGGGGCGCACTGACTATGGCTACACCTTC. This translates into CASSLGGRTDYGYTF.

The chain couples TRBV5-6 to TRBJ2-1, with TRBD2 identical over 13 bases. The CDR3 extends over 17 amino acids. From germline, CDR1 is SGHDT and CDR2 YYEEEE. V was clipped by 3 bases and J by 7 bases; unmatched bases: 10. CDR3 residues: CASSSSLGLAGRNEQFF. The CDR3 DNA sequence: TGTGCCAGCAGCTCGTCCTTGGGACTAGCGGGGAGGAATGAGCAGTTCTTC.

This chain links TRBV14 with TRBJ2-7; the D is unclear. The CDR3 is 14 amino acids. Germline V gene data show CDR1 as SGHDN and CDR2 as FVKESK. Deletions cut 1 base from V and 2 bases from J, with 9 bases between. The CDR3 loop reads CASSQGTEAYEQYF. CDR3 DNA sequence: TGTGCCAGCAGCCAAGGGACGGAAGCCTACGAGCAGTACTTC.

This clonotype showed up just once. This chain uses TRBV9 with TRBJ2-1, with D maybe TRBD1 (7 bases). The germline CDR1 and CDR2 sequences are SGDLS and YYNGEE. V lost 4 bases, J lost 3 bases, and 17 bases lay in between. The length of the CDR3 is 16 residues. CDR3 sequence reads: CASSIGGTAHYNEQFF. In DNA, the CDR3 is TGTGCCAGCAGCATAGGAGGGACAGCCCACTACAATGAGCAGTTCTTC.

The CDR3 loop reads CASSLDSEQPQHF. Here the CDR3 DNA reads TGTGCCAGCAGTTTAGACAGTGAACAGCCCCAGCATTTT. V is TRBV12-3 or TRBV12-4 and J is TRBJ1-5; no clear D. This CDR3 is built from 13 residues. The V end was cut by 1 base, the J end by 7 bases, with 8 bases between.

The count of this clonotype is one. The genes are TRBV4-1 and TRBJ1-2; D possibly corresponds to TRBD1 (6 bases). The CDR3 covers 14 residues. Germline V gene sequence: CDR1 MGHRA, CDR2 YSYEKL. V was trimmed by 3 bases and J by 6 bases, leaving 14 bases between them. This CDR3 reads CASSQVQGTDGYTF. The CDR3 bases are TGCGCCAGCAGCCAGGTCCAGGGGACGGATGGCTACACCTTC.